The 25 T cell receptor beta chains below all came from one sample that was sequenced in a study of T cell clusters in autoimmune cytopenias. Each sample's input was roughly 270 ng genomic DNA, 38,000 or so genome equivalents. TRB rearrangements were amplified by touch-down multiplex PCR with mixed TRB-A/B primers. TCRdb reprocessed the multiplex PCR reads, keeping one entry per CDR3 protein, no DNA. Its listing shows roughly 9,500 distinct CDR3 sequences. Sample: peripheral blood. Receptor source: a human donor with an autoimmune cytopenia or autoimmune hepatitis (not recorded which).

The V gene is TRBV6-5, the J gene TRBJ1-4; the TCRdb call, TRBD1, lacks DNA for checking. Germline loops: CDR1 MNHEY, CDR2 SVGAGI. The CDR3 covers 14 residues. CDR3 sequence: CASSMTGSNEKLFF.

The gene calls are TRBV12-3 or TRBV12-4 and TRBJ1-6; TCRdb's assignment of TRBD1 cannot be checked, as there is no DNA. The CDR3 loop spans 15 amino acids. The CDR3 is CASRLGQGAGSPLHF.

V and J are TRBV20-1 and TRBJ2-1; as DNA is missing, the TRBD1 call by TCRdb cannot be tested. Germline V CDR1 and CDR2: DFQATT, SNEGSKA (reference sequence). The CDR3 is made up of 13 amino acids. This CDR3 is CSASPSTANEQFF.

The CDR3 sequence: CAISESGQGIYGYTF. This sequence joins TRBV10-3 and TRBJ1-2; the TCRdb call, TRBD1, lacks DNA for checking. CDR3 length equals 15 residues. Germline loops: CDR1 ENHRY, CDR2 SYGVKD.

J is TRBJ1-1 and V is TRBV19; lacking DNA, the TRBD1 call made by TCRdb goes unchecked. CDR1 and CDR2 from the germline V gene are LNHDA and SQIVND (reference sequence). This CDR3 is 15 amino acids long. CDR3 sequence reads: CASSDRLNMNTEAFF.

This chain joins TRBV6-1 and TRBJ1-1. Germline V gene lookup returns CDR1 MNHNS and CDR2 SASEGT. The CDR3 is 14 amino acids. Here the CDR3 reads CASSRQYMNTEAFF.

The V and J genes are TRBV6-1 and TRBJ1-4; with no DNA, the TCRdb D assignment of TRBD1 cannot be verified. This CDR3 has 14 residues. Germline lookup yields CDR1 MNHNS and CDR2 SASEGT. This CDR3 reads CASSEDRGNEKLFF.

The J gene is TRBJ2-1, the V gene TRBV12-3 or TRBV12-4; TCRdb's D call of TRBD2 is untestable without DNA. This CDR3 comprises 15 residues. CDR3 residues: CASSLHPAGANEQFF.

This clonotype is deemed medium-sized by its frequency. The chain recombines TRBV27 with TRBJ2-3. Germline-derived CDR1 and CDR2 are MNHEY and SMNVEV (reference sequence). This CDR3 is built from 13 residues. The CDR3 spells CASSYQARDTQYF.

The chain joins TRBV5-6 to TRBJ2-7; there is no DNA to check the TCRdb D call of TRBD2. The CDR3 is 14 residues long. In germline, CDR1 is SGHDT, CDR2 YYEEEE. CDR3 protein: CASSIAGTPYEQYF.

This clonotype shows up as medium-sized by frequency. The chain is built from TRBV12-3 or TRBV12-4 and TRBJ1-4; the TRBD1 assignment by TCRdb is unverifiable without DNA. This CDR3 contains 15 residues. This CDR3 is CASSPQGATNEKLFF.

J is TRBJ2-1 and V is TRBV29-1. CDR3 size: 12 residues. Germline CDR1 and CDR2: SQVTM and ANQGSEA. Here the CDR3 reads CSVETNSYEQFF.

V and J are TRBV18 and TRBJ2-2. The CDR3 sequence is 15 residues long. Germline-derived CDR1 and CDR2 are KGHSH and LQKENI. The CDR3 reads CASSPPGYETGELFF.

This chain connects TRBV24-1 to TRBJ2-3. Germline assignment: CDR1 KGHDR and CDR2 SFDVKD. This CDR3 region has 17 residues. This CDR3 reads CATSDPYGRSSTDTQYF.

The chain uses TRBV27 and TRBJ2-7; TCRdb calls TRBD1, which cannot be checked without DNA. The CDR3 extends over 13 amino acids. Germline V CDR1 and CDR2: MNHEY, SMNVEV (reference sequence). This CDR3 is CASSPSQSYEQYF.

This clonotype is labeled medium-sized based on frequency. The chain carries TRBV19 and TRBJ1-1. The germline CDR1 and CDR2 sequences are LNHDA and SQIVND (reference sequence). CDR3 length equals 13 residues. CDR3: CASSIQAGTEAFF.

The chain uses TRBV18 and TRBJ2-1. The CDR3 length is 15 residues. CDR1 is KGHSH, CDR2 LQKENI, per germline. The CDR3 is CASSPMRTGYNEQFF.

This clonotype counts as medium-sized (0.01 to 0.1%) by frequency. The V call is TRBV15, the J call TRBJ2-3; with no DNA, the TCRdb D assignment of TRBD1 cannot be verified. Germline assignment: CDR1 LNHNV and CDR2 YYDKDF (reference sequence). The CDR3 runs 19 residues. This CDR3 reads CATSRDQALSDSSTDTQYF. Combining the CDR3 with reference TRBV15 and TRBJ2-3 gives the whole variable domain DAMVIQNPRYQVTQFGKPVTLSCSQTLNHNVMYWYQQKSSQAPKLLFHYYDKDFNNEADTPDNFQSRRPNTSFCFLDIRSPGLGDTAMYLCATSRDQALSDSSTDTQYFGPGTRLTVL.

Considering frequency, this clonotype is medium-sized. The rearrangement joins TRBV10-3 to TRBJ1-4; TCRdb's D call of TRBD1 is untestable without DNA. There are 14 residues in the CDR3. The germline V gene encodes CDR1 ENHRY and CDR2 SYGVKD. The CDR3 here is CAISEGRGEEKLFF.

By frequency, this clonotype is medium-sized. The V and J genes are TRBV13 and TRBJ2-2. The germline V gene has CDR1 PRHDT and CDR2 FYEKMQ (reference sequence). The CDR3 covers 14 residues. CDR3 amino acids: CASSFISLGGELFF.

This clonotype is labeled medium-sized based on frequency. V gene TRBV6-5 combines with J gene TRBJ2-3. CDR1 and CDR2 from the germline V gene are MNHEY and SVGAGI. There are 13 residues in the CDR3. The CDR3 spells CASSYEGTDTQYF.

This rearrangement joins TRBV7-9 to TRBJ2-1; TCRdb gives TRBD2 as the D gene, but with no DNA this cannot be confirmed. Germline-derived CDR1 and CDR2 are SEHNR and FQNEAQ (reference sequence). CDR3 length equals 13 residues. CDR3 sequence reads: CASSWLGREEQFF.

The chain couples TRBV30 to TRBJ2-7; the TRBD1 assignment by TCRdb is unverifiable without DNA. The CDR3 has 14 residues. Germline CDR1 is GTSNPN and CDR2 is SVGIG (reference sequence). The chain's CDR3 is CAWSVGTGAYEQYF.

This rearrangement joins TRBV6-2 or TRBV6-3 to TRBJ1-4. This CDR3 comprises 16 residues. Germline CDR1 MNHEY, CDR2 SVGEGT. CDR3 protein: CASSYGTAATNEKLFF.

The gene calls are TRBV7-9 and TRBJ2-6; the D gene TCRdb calls, TRBD1, cannot be checked with no DNA. The CDR3 has 18 residues. CDR1 and CDR2 (germline): SEHNR, FQNEAQ (reference sequence). The CDR3 loop is CASSFEPGLLSGANVLTF.